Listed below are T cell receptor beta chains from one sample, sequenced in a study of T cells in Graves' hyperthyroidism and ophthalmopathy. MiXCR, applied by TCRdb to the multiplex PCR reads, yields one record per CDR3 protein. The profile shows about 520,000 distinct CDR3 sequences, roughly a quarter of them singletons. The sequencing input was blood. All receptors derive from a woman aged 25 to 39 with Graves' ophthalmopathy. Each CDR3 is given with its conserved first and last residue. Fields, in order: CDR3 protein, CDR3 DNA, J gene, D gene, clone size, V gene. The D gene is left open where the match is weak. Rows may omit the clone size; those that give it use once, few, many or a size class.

CDR3 protein: CASSFDLNIQYF
CDR3 DNA: TGTGCCAGCAGTTTTGACCTGAACATTCAGTACTTC
J gene: TRBJ2-4
D gene: .
clone size: .
V gene: TRBV2

CDR3 protein: CASSPETLGGSGNTIYF
CDR3 DNA: TGTGCCAGCAGCCCTGAGACACTCGGCGGGTCTGGAAACACCATATATTTT
J gene: TRBJ1-3
D gene: .
clone size: few
V gene: TRBV9

CDR3 protein: CASSDIGEAFF
CDR3 DNA: TGTGCCAGCAGTGATATCGGAGAAGCTTTCTTT
J gene: TRBJ1-1
D gene: .
clone size: few
V gene: TRBV6-1

CDR3 protein: CASSLGMLAGAYEQYF
CDR3 DNA: TGCGCCAGCAGCTTGGGGATGCTAGCGGGGGCCTACGAGCAGTACTTC
J gene: TRBJ2-7
D gene: TRBD2
clone size: .
V gene: TRBV5-1

CDR3 protein: CASTLATGGYEQYF
CDR3 DNA: TGTGCCAGCACCTTGGCGACAGGGGGTTACGAGCAGTACTTC
J gene: TRBJ2-7
D gene: TRBD1
clone size: .
V gene: TRBV6-1

CDR3 protein: CASRRQGAGYGYTF
CDR3 DNA: TGTGCCAGCAGAAGACAGGGGGCGGGCTATGGCTACACCTTC
J gene: TRBJ1-2
D gene: TRBD1
clone size: many
V gene: TRBV6-5

CDR3 protein: CASSINRGPATGELFF
CDR3 DNA: TGTGCCAGCAGTATAAACAGGGGACCCGCCACCGGGGAGCTGTTTTTT
J gene: TRBJ2-2
D gene: TRBD1
clone size: .
V gene: TRBV12-3/TRBV12-4

CDR3 protein: CATSPTGDAQYF
CDR3 DNA: TGTGCCACCTCGCCGACAGGGGATGCGCAGTACTTC
J gene: TRBJ2-7
D gene: TRBD1
clone size: many
V gene: TRBV10-3

CDR3 protein: CAIRNEASGQETQYF
CDR3 DNA: TGTGCCATCAGAAACGAGGCTAGCGGGCAAGAGACCCAGTACTTC
J gene: TRBJ2-5
D gene: TRBD2
clone size: many
V gene: TRBV10-3

CDR3 protein: CSARGAGGRPGELFF
CDR3 DNA: TGCAGTGCTAGAGGGGCGGGGGGGCGTCCCGGGGAGCTGTTTTTT
J gene: TRBJ2-2
D gene: TRBD2
clone size: .
V gene: TRBV20-1

CDR3 protein: CASSDRDSSYEQYF
CDR3 DNA: TGTGCCAGCAGTGACAGGGACTCCTCCTACGAGCAGTACTTC
J gene: TRBJ2-7
D gene: .
clone size: many
V gene: TRBV2

CDR3 protein: CSARVRVGNIKYF
CDR3 DNA: TGCAGTGCTAGAGTCAGGGTAGGAAACATTAAGTACTTC
J gene: TRBJ2-4
D gene: .
clone size: .
V gene: TRBV20-1

CDR3 protein: CASHQSGAGELFF
CDR3 DNA: TGTGCCAGCCACCAATCAGGGGCCGGGGAGCTGTTTTTT
J gene: TRBJ2-2
D gene: .
clone size: .
V gene: TRBV7-9

CDR3 protein: CASSQEDRGYEQYF
CDR3 DNA: TGCGCCAGCAGCCAAGAGGACAGGGGGTACGAGCAGTACTTC
J gene: TRBJ2-7
D gene: TRBD1
clone size: many
V gene: TRBV4-3

CDR3 protein: CASSLLDRPTEAFF
CDR3 DNA: TGTGCCAGCAGCTTGCTAGACAGACCCACTGAAGCTTTCTTT
J gene: TRBJ1-1
D gene: .
clone size: many
V gene: TRBV7-9

CDR3 protein: CASREGQQNSNQPQHF
CDR3 DNA: TGTGCCAGCAGAGAAGGACAGCAAAATAGCAATCAGCCCCAGCATTTT
J gene: TRBJ1-5
D gene: .
clone size: many
V gene: TRBV12-3/TRBV12-4

CDR3 protein: CSAQPLTGEPQHF
CDR3 DNA: TGCAGTGCTCAACCCCTGACAGGGGAGCCCCAGCATTTT
J gene: TRBJ1-5
D gene: TRBD1
clone size: .
V gene: TRBV20-1

CDR3 protein: CASSSTGGREQHF
CDR3 DNA: TGTGCCAGCAGCTCGACAGGGGGCCGCGAGCAGCACTTC
J gene: TRBJ2-7
D gene: TRBD1
clone size: few
V gene: TRBV7-3

CDR3 protein: CASSYQGRDEAFF
CDR3 DNA: TGTGCCAGCAGTTACCAAGGGAGGGATGAAGCTTTCTTT
J gene: TRBJ1-1
D gene: .
clone size: many
V gene: TRBV6-5

CDR3 protein: CASKLLGGQSYLDEQYF
CDR3 DNA: TGTGCCAGCAAACTGCTAGGGGGACAGTCCTATCTCGACGAGCAGTACTTC
J gene: TRBJ2-7
D gene: TRBD1
clone size: many
V gene: TRBV27

CDR3 protein: CASSKGGQGNSPLHF
CDR3 DNA: TGTGCCAGCAGTAAGGGAGGACAGGGGAATTCACCCCTCCACTTT
J gene: TRBJ1-6
D gene: TRBD1
clone size: many
V gene: TRBV2

CDR3 protein: CASSTTTGGSSYEQYF
CDR3 DNA: TGTGCCAGCAGCACGACGACAGGGGGAAGCTCCTACGAGCAGTACTTC
J gene: TRBJ2-7
D gene: TRBD1
clone size: many
V gene: TRBV11-1

CDR3 protein: CASSYTGGPGTANYGYTF
CDR3 DNA: TGTGCCAGCAGTTACACTGGGGGGCCCGGGACCGCTAACTATGGCTACACCTTC
J gene: TRBJ1-2
D gene: .
clone size: many
V gene: TRBV6-2/TRBV6-3

CDR3 protein: CASSIEGQGVKNIQYF
CDR3 DNA: TGTGCCAGTAGTATAGAAGGACAGGGGGTCAAAAACATTCAGTACTTC
J gene: TRBJ2-4
D gene: TRBD1
clone size: many
V gene: TRBV19

CDR3 protein: CASSEARGVTEAFF
CDR3 DNA: TGTGCCAGCAGTGAGGCGAGGGGTGTGACTGAAGCTTTCTTT
J gene: TRBJ1-1
D gene: .
clone size: few
V gene: TRBV6-1

CDR3 protein: CASSLVAEAYEQYF
CDR3 DNA: TGTGCCAGCAGTTTAGTGGCAGAAGCTTACGAGCAGTACTTC
J gene: TRBJ2-7
D gene: .
clone size: many
V gene: TRBV27

CDR3 protein: CAREDQPICPRDTEAFF
CDR3 DNA: TGTGCCAGAGAAGACCAGCCCATCTGCCCCCGGGACACTGAAGCTTTCTTT
J gene: TRBJ1-1
D gene: .
clone size: many
V gene: TRBV12-3/TRBV12-4

CDR3 protein: CATSRDSYYNEQYF
CDR3 DNA: TGTGCCACCAGCAGAGATTCTTACTACAACGAGCAGTACTTC
J gene: TRBJ2-7
D gene: .
clone size: .
V gene: TRBV15

CDR3 protein: CASSFRSSGNTGELFF
CDR3 DNA: TGTGCCAGCAGCTTCAGATCTAGCGGTAACACCGGGGAGCTGTTTTTT
J gene: TRBJ2-2
D gene: TRBD2
clone size: .
V gene: TRBV11-2

CDR3 protein: CASSPWTGENTEAFF
CDR3 DNA: TGTGCCAGCTCACCGTGGACAGGGGAGAACACTGAAGCTTTCTTT
J gene: TRBJ1-1
D gene: TRBD1
clone size: .
V gene: TRBV18

CDR3 protein: CASSLEEHTEAFF
CDR3 DNA: TGTGCCAGCAGCTTAGAGGAGCACACTGAAGCTTTCTTT
J gene: TRBJ1-1
D gene: .
clone size: .
V gene: TRBV7-9

CDR3 protein: CASRPRGQGTEAFF
CDR3 DNA: TGTGCCAGCAGACCCCGAGGACAGGGGACTGAAGCTTTCTTT
J gene: TRBJ1-1
D gene: TRBD1
clone size: .
V gene: TRBV6-1

CDR3 protein: CASIPDRLQSLTGELFF
CDR3 DNA: TGTGCCAGTATCCCGGACAGGCTTCAGTCCCTCACCGGGGAGCTGTTTTTT
J gene: TRBJ2-2
D gene: TRBD1
clone size: many
V gene: TRBV19

CDR3 protein: CASSLGPLYEQYF
CDR3 DNA: TGTGCCAGCAGCTTGGGCCCGCTCTACGAGCAGTACTTC
J gene: TRBJ2-7
D gene: .
clone size: .
V gene: TRBV7-9